One sample yielded the 10 T cell receptor beta chains listed below, sequenced in a study of cytomegalovirus exposure and HLA in healthy donors. Researchers ran the PCR with 60 Vbeta and 13 Jbeta primers. Repertoires were generated with immunoSEQ multiplex PCR, while TCRdb's copy carries only in-frame clones and drops some. The table records more than 95,000 clones, around 75% of them present only once. Sequencing was done on a sample of PBMCs. The source of these receptors is a man younger than 40 in good health and CMV-seronegative.

V and J are TRBV5-4 and TRBJ2-1, with TRBD1 matching over 7 bases. Per the germline V gene, CDR1 is SGHNT and CDR2 is YYREEE (reference sequence). The CDR3 contains 15 residues. V shed 5 bases, J shed 5 bases, and the junction held 10 bases outside the gene matches. CDR3 DNA: TGTGCCAGCAGACTCAAACAGGGGTTCAACAATGAGCAGTTCTTC. Its protein is CASRLKQGFNNEQFF.

This clone has just one count. V and J are TRBV5-4 and TRBJ2-5, with 8 positions matching TRBD2. V dropped 0 bases and J dropped 2; count of bases not matched to a gene: 6. The CDR3 is made up of 16 amino acids. The germline CDR1 and CDR2 sequences are SGHNT and YYREEE (reference sequence). The CDR3 DNA is TGTGCCAGCAGCTTGGGGCCGGGGGGGAGTCAAGAGACCCAGTACTTC. It yields the protein CASSLGPGGSQETQYF.

The chain employs TRBV28 and TRBJ2-1; 13 bases align to TRBD2. The CDR3 runs to 15 residues. J was trimmed by 7 bases and V by 8 bases; bases with no gene match: 8. From germline, CDR1 is MDHEN and CDR2 SYDVKM. The CDR3 protein is CASYPRGLAGNEQFF. The CDR3 DNA is TGTGCCAGCTACCCTCGGGGACTAGCGGGAAATGAGCAGTTCTTC.

The chain joins TRBV19 to TRBJ1-2, with D possibly being TRBD1 (6 bases). CDR3 size: 15 residues. With 0 bases removed from V and 4 bases from J, the gap between germline ends came to 12 bases. From germline, CDR1 is LNHDA and CDR2 SQIVND (reference sequence). The CDR3 reads CASSIDRQVPYGYTF. The CDR3 DNA is TGTGCCAGTAGTATAGACCGACAGGTTCCCTATGGCTACACCTTC.

Turning to this clone: Other DNA sequences in the same sample also yield this CDR3. V usage is TRBV30 and J usage is TRBJ1-5, with 9 nucleotides matching TRBD1. Germline CDR1 GTSNPN, CDR2 SVGIG (reference sequence). This CDR3 contains 13 residues. Trimming at V came to 3 bases and at J to 4 bases, leaving 1 base not matched to a gene. CDR3 in amino acids: CAWRTGGNQPQHF. The CDR3 nucleotides read TGTGCCTGGAGGACAGGGGGGAATCAGCCCCAGCATTTT.

CDR3 in DNA: TGTGCCAGCAGCTACCGGGTTCGAGAGAACACTGAAGCTTTCTTT. Residues: CASSYRVRENTEAFF. This rearrangement joins TRBV7-8 to TRBJ1-1; D uncertain. Trimming shortened V by 4 bases and J by 1 base, and 13 bases separated the two germline ends. There are 15 residues in the CDR3. Germline CDR1 and CDR2: SGHVS and FQNEAQ.

This chain joins TRBV15 and TRBJ2-5; 7 bases fit TRBD2. V gave up 3 bases and J gave up 5 bases; unmatched junction bases: 6. Germline CDR1 reads LNHNV; CDR2 reads YYDKDF (reference sequence). The CDR3 has 14 residues. In nucleotides, the CDR3 is TGTGCCACCAGCAGGGCCGAGCGGGGCGAGACCCAGTACTTC. Its translation: CATSRAERGETQYF.

The rearrangement links TRBV5-4 to TRBJ2-2, with D possibly TRBD1 on 6 matching bases. Trimming cost V 3 bases and J 6 bases, with 15 bases left between them. Germline CDR1 reads SGHNT; CDR2 reads YYREEE (reference sequence). The CDR3 covers 15 residues. The chain's CDR3 is CASSSSGVWAGELFF. The CDR3 region has the DNA TGTGCCAGCAGCTCTTCAGGGGTTTGGGCCGGGGAGCTGTTTTTT.

V gene TRBV6-5 combines with J gene TRBJ1-1; D ambiguous. Trimming removed 0 bases from V and 1 base from J, with 6 bases in between. The CDR3 contains 14 residues. Germline values: CDR1 MNHEY, CDR2 SVGAGI. The CDR3 sequence is CASSYSSWNTEAFF. Written as DNA, the CDR3 is TGTGCCAGCAGTTACTCCTCGTGGAACACTGAAGCTTTCTTT.

The V gene is TRBV7-2, the J gene TRBJ2-1, with D perhaps TRBD2 (5 bases). Trimming took off 6 bases at V and 6 bases at J, with 18 bases between the two ends. The germline CDR1 and CDR2 sequences are SGHTA and FQGNSA. The CDR3 loop spans 15 amino acids. The CDR3 bases are TGTGCCAGCAGTTCCGGTCTACTAGTCCCCAATGAGCAGTTCTTC. Amino acid sequence: CASSSGLLVPNEQFF.